The 7 T cell receptor beta chains below were found in one sample sequenced in a study of cytomegalovirus exposure and HLA in healthy donors (dated by TCRdb to 2015 to 2018). Library creation used the immunoSEQ multiplex PCR assay. For the multiplex PCR, a mixture combining 60 forward primers for TCR Vbeta segments and 13 reverse primers for TCR Jbeta segments was used. This is the immuneACCESS table as TCRdb keeps it, with only in-frame sequences that have V and J called. A part of the clones is gone; compared with another copy, unresolved V genes explain less than half, and the rest is unexplained. This sample lists about 160,000 clones; around four fifths were detected once. Clones ranked in the top ten supply 0.95% to 1.5% of the sample. Material for sequencing was PBMCs. Every receptor here comes from a woman aged 45 to 65 in good health and CMV-seronegative.

The rearrangement links TRBV6-4 to TRBJ1-1; D might be TRBD1 (5 bases). CDR3 length equals 13 residues. Germline assignment: CDR1 MRHNA and CDR2 SNTAGT. The V end lost 5 bases, the J end lost 1 base, and 8 bases lay between the germline ends. CDR3 coding DNA: TGTGCCAGCAGTCGGGGGACGAACACTGAAGCTTTCTTT. Encoded protein: CASSRGTNTEAFF.

The V and J genes are TRBV19 and TRBJ2-3, with D maybe TRBD1 (5 bases). Germline V CDR1 and CDR2: LNHDA, SQIVND (reference sequence). Trimming cost V 3 bases and J 2 bases, with 12 bases left between them. The CDR3 has 15 amino acids. The CDR3 nucleotides are TGTGCCAGTAGTATGTCTAGTGGGGCCACAGATACGCAGTATTTT. It encodes CASSMSSGATDTQYF.

In regard to this clone: The same CDR3 also results from other DNA sequences found in this sample. V gene TRBV10-3 combines with J gene TRBJ1-4, with no clear D. Per the germline V gene, CDR1 is ENHRY and CDR2 is SYGVKD. This CDR3 has 12 amino acids. The ends were cut back, 0 bases at V and 8 bases at J, with 4 bases in the middle. Here the CDR3 reads CAISESREKLFF. CDR3 bases: TGTGCCATCAGTGAGTCGAGGGAAAAACTGTTTTTT.

V is TRBV7-2 and J is TRBJ1-4; D call uncertain. The CDR3 covers 14 residues. Germline assignment: CDR1 SGHTA and CDR2 FQGNSA. V lost 5 bases, J lost 8 bases, and 15 bases lay in between. The CDR3 here is CASSPRYSGEKLFF. For the CDR3, the DNA is TGTGCCAGCAGCCCGCGCTATAGCGGCGAAAAACTGTTTTTT.

The chain joins TRBV28 to TRBJ2-1; possibly TRBD2 for D (6 bases). The CDR3 length is 14 residues. Trimming left V 3 bases short and J 8 bases short, with 14 bases between. CDR1 is MDHEN, CDR2 SYDVKM, per germline. CDR3 DNA sequence: TGTGCCAGCAGTTTCGGGGCGGGGTCGGATGAGCAGTTCTTC. It encodes CASSFGAGSDEQFF.

The genes are TRBV6-5 and TRBJ1-1; maybe TRBD1 (6 bases). The CDR3 contains 14 residues. V was pared by 4 bases and J by 5 bases, with 14 bases between. Germline V lookup: CDR1 MNHEY, CDR2 SVGAGI. CDR3 sequence: CASSWGRGRTEAFF. The CDR3 DNA reads as TGTGCCAGCAGTTGGGGGCGCGGGAGGACTGAAGCTTTCTTT.

This sequence joins TRBV28 and TRBJ1-2; the D gene is possibly TRBD1 (5 bases). Germline-derived CDR1 and CDR2 are MDHEN and SYDVKM. V lost 3 bases, J lost 8 bases, and 10 bases lay in between. The CDR3 runs to 12 residues. CDR3 loop: CASSLQGEGYTF. DNA for the CDR3: TGTGCCAGCAGTTTGCAAGGGGAAGGCTACACCTTC.